This record concerns one TCR beta chain sequence. Its cognate antigen is unknown. A second about 6 to 12 cycle PCR used barcoded and J-beta primers. MiXCR, run by TCRdb on the 5' RACE reads, gives a single entry per CDR3 protein. In the table there are some 900,000 distinct CDR3 sequences, approximately 49% of which are singletons. The sample is drawn from a study of blood T cells in healthy people across ages. Study-level results: Reliance upon unsorted PBMCs precluded definitive naive versus antigen-experienced comparison.

Sequencing used blood. This TCR came from a man between 25 and 39 years old in good health.

CDR3 nucleotide sequence: TGTGCCAACAGGAGGGAGGGACTACCCACAGAGACCCAGTACTTC. It specifies CANRREGLPTETQYF. The rearrangement joins TRBV2 to TRBJ2-5, with TRBD2 identical over 7 bases. V lost 10 bases to trimming and J lost 4 bases; unmatched junction nucleotides: 15. CDR1 is SNHLY, CDR2 FYNNEI, per germline. The CDR3 is 15 amino acids. The whole variable domain, remainder taken from reference TRBV2 and TRBJ2-5, is EPEVTQTPSHQVTQMGQEVILRCVPISNHLYFYWYRQILGQKVEFLVSFYNNEISEKSEIFDDQFSVERPDGSNFTLKIRSTKLEDSAMYFCANRREGLPTETQYFGPGTRLLVL.